These 29 T cell receptor beta chains were sequenced from one sample in a study of tissue T cells after allogeneic stem cell transplantation. Profiling relied on immunoSEQ multiplex PCR, and the TCRdb table lists in-frame clones only, not all of them. The table has several thousand clones, less than 70% seen once. The sample here was tissue from the stomach, taken at autopsy. The receptor set was obtained from a woman aged 18 to 49 with breast cancer.

Here the CDR3 reads CASRGGMSNQPQHF. The CDR3, as DNA: TGTGCCAGTAGGGGGGGTATGAGCAATCAGCCCCAGCATTTT. The V call is TRBV19, the J call TRBJ1-5; the D gene is possibly TRBD1 (5 bases). V was cut by 6 bases and J by 1 base, with 10 bases left in between. This CDR3 comprises 14 residues. Germline lookup yields CDR1 LNHDA and CDR2 SQIVND (reference sequence).

The chain has TRBV3-1 (or the pseudogene TRBV3-2) and TRBJ2-7; tentative D call: TRBD1 (6 bases). V was pared by 4 bases and J by 5 bases, with 24 bases between. Per the germline V gene, CDR1 is LGHDT and CDR2 is YNNKEL (reference sequence). The CDR3 has 17 amino acids. The CDR3 region is CASSPRQGHQSDHEQYF. The CDR3, as DNA: TGTGCCAGCAGCCCCCGGCAGGGACACCAATCGGACCACGAGCAGTACTTC.

This sequence joins TRBV7-2 and TRBJ1-5, with 7 bases fitting TRBD1. CDR3 length equals 13 residues. Germline-derived CDR1 and CDR2 are SGHTA and FQGNSA. After removal of 5 bases from V and 6 bases from J, the junction contained 4 bases not matched to a gene. The CDR3 reads CASSPGTVQPQHF. The CDR3 nucleotides are TGTGCCAGCAGCCCCGGGACAGTTCAGCCCCAGCATTTT.

The CDR3 is CASSYSTGDGTDTQYF. Written as DNA, the CDR3 is TGTGCCAGCAGTTACTCGACTGGAGACGGCACAGATACGCAGTATTTT. The V gene is TRBV6-6, the J gene TRBJ2-3, with D unclear. V lost 0 bases and J lost 1, with 11 bases in between. Per the germline V gene, CDR1 is MNHNY and CDR2 is SVGAGI (reference sequence). The CDR3 is 16 residues long.

This clone was counted between two and nine times. The same CDR3 can be traced to other DNA sequences in this sample. The chain recombines TRBV6-4 with TRBJ2-1, with D perhaps TRBD2 (6 bases). Germline V CDR1 and CDR2: MRHNA, SNTAGT. V was shortened by 0 bases and J by 0 bases, with 6 bases between the two germline ends. The CDR3 sequence is 15 residues long. The CDR3, as DNA: TGTGCCAGCAGTGACTCTAGCGGCTCCTACAATGAGCAGTTCTTC. This sequence encodes CASSDSSGSYNEQFF.

Judged by abundance, this clone is medium-sized. The rearrangement links TRBV30 to TRBJ2-2; 13 nucleotides align to TRBD2. CDR1 GTSNPN and CDR2 SVGIG come from the germline V gene (reference sequence). This CDR3 is built from 16 residues. V gave up 4 bases and J gave up 8 bases; unmatched junction bases: 10. CDR3 in DNA: TGTGCCTGGATCCCATCCGGACTAGCGGGAGTAGGGGAGCTGTTTTTT. Translated, it gives CAWIPSGLAGVGELFF.

This clone showed up just once. This rearrangement joins TRBV28 to TRBJ2-3; 12 nucleotides match TRBD2. CDR1 and CDR2 from the germline V gene are MDHEN and SYDVKM. V shed 3 bases, J shed 4 bases, and the junction held 2 bases outside the gene matches. The CDR3 consists of 15 residues. The DNA of the CDR3 is TGTGCCAGCAGTTTCCTAGCGGGAGGGTCAGATACGCAGTATTTT. This translates into CASSFLAGGSDTQYF.

Within the sample, this clone is large. The DNA of the CDR3 is TGTGCCAGCAGACTCCTCAGGCTAGCGGGGATGCAGTATTTT. It encodes CASRLLRLAGMQYF. This chain uses TRBV6-5 with TRBJ2-3; 9 bases match TRBD2. V shed 6 bases and J 11 bases; nucleotides not matched to a gene: 12. Per the germline V gene, CDR1 is MNHEY and CDR2 is SVGAGI. The CDR3 loop spans 14 amino acids.

This sequence joins TRBV2 and TRBJ2-3; TRBD2 might be the D (6 bases). Germline V gene lookup returns CDR1 SNHLY and CDR2 FYNNEI. V lost 5 bases to trimming and J lost 2 bases, with 17 bases between them. The CDR3 has 16 amino acids. The CDR3 here is CASSRLLAGHTDTQYF. CDR3 nucleotide sequence: TGTGCCAGCAGTCGATTACTAGCCGGGCACACAGATACGCAGTATTTT.

This clone was found a few times. The rearrangement joins TRBV6-2 or TRBV6-3 to TRBJ2-2, with 8 bases that match TRBD2. The CDR3 totals 15 residues. V lost 5 bases and J lost 7; bases outside the gene matches: 9. The germline CDR1 and CDR2 sequences are MNHEY and SVGEGT. The CDR3 spells CASSPAEREFGELFF. CDR3 nucleotide sequence: TGTGCCAGCAGTCCCGCCGAGCGGGAGTTCGGGGAGCTGTTTTTT.

This clone was found once. V usage is TRBV4-2 and J usage is TRBJ2-7, with D hard to call. Germline V gene data show CDR1 as LGHNA and CDR2 as YNFKEQ. V shed 0 bases and J shed 2 bases, with 11 bases lying between them. The CDR3 extends over 15 amino acids. The DNA of the CDR3 is TGTGCCAGCAGCCAAGAGGGTGAGAGCGCCTACGAGCAGTACTTC. It encodes CASSQEGESAYEQYF.

V is TRBV28 and J is TRBJ2-7; D is perhaps TRBD2 (5 bases). V was trimmed by 1 base and J by 1 base, leaving 11 bases between them. The CDR3 is 15 residues long. CDR1 MDHEN and CDR2 SYDVKM come from the germline V gene. DNA for the CDR3: TGTGCCAGCAGTTTATTTGCGACGGGGTCCTACGAGCAGTACTTC. Protein sequence: CASSLFATGSYEQYF.

The chain has TRBV6-5 and TRBJ2-1, with 7 bases that match TRBD2. Germline V lookup: CDR1 MNHEY, CDR2 SVGAGI. The CDR3 totals 14 residues. V lost 6 bases and J lost 7; bases outside the gene matches: 9. This CDR3 is CASREAGESNEQFF. CDR3 nucleotides: TGTGCCAGCAGGGAGGCGGGAGAATCAAATGAGCAGTTCTTC.

The V gene is TRBV9, the J gene TRBJ2-2; the match to TRBD2 covers 14 bases. With 3 bases clipped from V and 5 bases from J, the junction kept 12 bases outside the gene matches. This CDR3 is built from 19 residues. CDR1 and CDR2 from the germline V gene are SGDLS and YYNGEE. The CDR3 spells CASSAPGTSGSWYTGELFF. For the CDR3, the DNA is TGTGCCAGCAGCGCCCCCGGGACTAGCGGGAGTTGGTATACCGGGGAGCTGTTTTTT.

The rearrangement joins TRBV6-5 to TRBJ1-2; D remains unclear. Germline lookup yields CDR1 MNHEY and CDR2 SVGAGI. The ends were cut back, 6 bases at V and 3 bases at J, with 11 bases in the middle. CDR3 size: 13 residues. CDR3 nucleotides: TGTGCCAGCAGCAGGAATTTAGACTATGGCTACACCTTC. Amino acid sequence: CASSRNLDYGYTF.

The table lists this clone with a few counts. The chain has TRBV6-6 and TRBJ1-1, with a weak D call TRBD1 (5 bases). V was pared by 2 bases and J by 4 bases, with 11 bases between. From germline, CDR1 is MNHNY and CDR2 SVGAGI (reference sequence). The CDR3 runs to 14 residues. CDR3 nucleotides: TGTGCCAGCAGTTACCCAGGGATGTCCACTGAAGCTTTCTTT. It encodes CASSYPGMSTEAFF.

J is TRBJ2-7 and V is TRBV25-1; D tentatively fits TRBD1 or TRBD2 (6 bases each). Germline V gene lookup returns CDR1 MGHDK and CDR2 SYGVNS. V gave up 8 bases and J gave up 2 bases, with 16 bases separating them. CDR3 length equals 14 residues. CDR3 region: CASSKRGAPYEQYF. Here the CDR3 DNA reads TGTGCCAGCTCAAAGAGGGGGGCCCCCTACGAGCAGTACTTC.

The chain couples TRBV6-2 or TRBV6-3 to TRBJ2-1; 11 bases map to TRBD2. Per the germline V gene, CDR1 is MNHEY and CDR2 is SVGEGT. This CDR3 has 17 amino acids. V lost 6 bases, J lost 6 bases, and 13 bases stayed unmatched. The CDR3 sequence: CASSPFPTSGMSNEQFF. CDR3 in DNA: TGTGCCAGCAGCCCTTTCCCGACTAGCGGGATGTCCAATGAGCAGTTCTTC.

V gene TRBV12-3 or TRBV12-4 combines with J gene TRBJ2-5; unclear D gene. Between the trimmed V and J ends, which lost 3 bases and 5 bases, there was a span of 10 bases. This CDR3 spans 13 amino acids. This CDR3 is CASSLRHRETQYF. CDR3 nucleotide sequence: TGTGCCAGCAGTTTGCGGCATCGGGAGACCCAGTACTTC.

This clone is categorized as medium-sized (0.01 to 0.1%). V gene TRBV5-6 combines with J gene TRBJ2-7, with D perhaps TRBD1 or TRBD2 (5 bases each). Per the germline V gene, CDR1 is SGHDT and CDR2 is YYEEEE. Trimming took 0 bases from V and 2 from J, leaving 12 bases between them. CDR3 length: 15 residues. CDR3 in DNA: TGTGCCAGCAGCTTGGGAGGGACGGTAGCCTACGAGCAGTACTTC. Residues: CASSLGGTVAYEQYF.

This clone counts as medium-sized (0.01 to 0.1%). This rearrangement joins TRBV19 to TRBJ1-2, with D possibly matching TRBD1 (5 bases). V was cut by 9 bases and J by 3 bases, with 8 bases left in between. The CDR3 contains 11 residues. Germline V gives CDR1 LNHDA, CDR2 SQIVND (reference sequence). The CDR3 DNA sequence: TGTGCCAGCGGGGGTGACTATGGCTACACCTTC. Its translation is CASGGDYGYTF.

The V and J genes are TRBV15 and TRBJ2-3; 11 bases match TRBD2. This CDR3 is 18 amino acids long. V was clipped by 0 bases and J by 4 bases; unmatched bases: 9. Germline CDR1 reads LNHNV; CDR2 reads YYDKDF (reference sequence). CDR3 in DNA: TGTGCCACCAGCAGAGATCTCACTAGCGGGAGTATCGCAGATACGCAGTATTTT. Translation: CATSRDLTSGSIADTQYF.

The chain joins TRBV11-2 to TRBJ2-1; TRBD1 matches at 7 bases. The CDR3 totals 13 residues. V was pared by 5 bases and J by 8 bases, with 6 bases of the junction left unmatched. Germline V gene data show CDR1 as SGHAT and CDR2 as FQNNGV. CDR3 nucleotide sequence: TGTGCCAGCAGCCGAGACAGGGACCATGAGCAGTTCTTC. Amino acids: CASSRDRDHEQFF.

This chain uses TRBV18 with TRBJ2-7; D is possibly TRBD1 or TRBD2 (5 bases each). CDR1 KGHSH and CDR2 LQKENI come from the germline V gene. The CDR3 consists of 14 residues. V was pared by 2 bases and J by 3 bases, with 11 bases between. The CDR3 nucleotides read TGTGCCAGCTCACCAGGGGCGGGTGTCTACGAGCAGTACTTC. Amino acids: CASSPGAGVYEQYF.

The chain employs TRBV19 and TRBJ1-3; perhaps TRBD1 as D (5 bases). Germline V gene sequence: CDR1 LNHDA, CDR2 SQIVND (reference sequence). This CDR3 is 15 amino acids long. Trimming removed 3 bases from V and 0 bases from J, with 9 bases in between. The DNA for the CDR3 is TGTGCCAGTAGTATCGCCAGGGACTCTGGAAACACCATATATTTT. Translated: CASSIARDSGNTIYF.

This clone showed up just a few times. The rearrangement joins TRBV28 to TRBJ2-7; the D gene is possibly TRBD2 (6 bases). The CDR3 length is 15 residues. Trimming took off 6 bases at V and 0 bases at J, with 15 bases between the two ends. Per germline, CDR1 MDHEN and CDR2 SYDVKM. The DNA for the CDR3 is TGTGCCAGCAGCTCAGGCGGGACTTCCTCCTACGAGCAGTACTTC. This sequence encodes CASSSGGTSSYEQYF.

The chain links TRBV30 to TRBJ2-3; 7 bases align to TRBD1. J gave up 2 bases and V 4 bases, and 6 bases lay outside the gene matches. Germline CDR1 reads GTSNPN; CDR2 reads SVGIG (reference sequence). The CDR3 has 14 amino acids. CDR3 nucleotide sequence: TGTGCCTGGAACCGGGACAGTAACACAGATACGCAGTATTTT. Protein: CAWNRDSNTDTQYF.

This sequence joins TRBV6-6 and TRBJ1-5; 10 bases align to TRBD1. The CDR3 runs to 17 residues. The J segment lost 5 bases and the V segment lost 5 bases, leaving 12 bases of the junction unmatched. Germline V gene lookup returns CDR1 MNHNY and CDR2 SVGAGI (reference sequence). For the CDR3, the DNA is TGTGCCAGCAGTCCTGCCCGAGGACAGGGGGGCCATCAGCCCCAGCATTTT. Protein sequence: CASSPARGQGGHQPQHF.

The chain combines TRBV19 with TRBJ2-1, with TRBD2 matching 7 bases. V gave up 0 bases and J gave up 9 bases; unmatched junction bases: 8. The CDR3 runs 15 residues. Looked up from germline, CDR1 is LNHDA and CDR2 is SQIVND (reference sequence). CDR3 sequence reads: CASSIDRTRGVEQFF. The CDR3 DNA is TGTGCCAGTAGTATAGACCGGACTAGAGGGGTTGAGCAGTTCTTC.